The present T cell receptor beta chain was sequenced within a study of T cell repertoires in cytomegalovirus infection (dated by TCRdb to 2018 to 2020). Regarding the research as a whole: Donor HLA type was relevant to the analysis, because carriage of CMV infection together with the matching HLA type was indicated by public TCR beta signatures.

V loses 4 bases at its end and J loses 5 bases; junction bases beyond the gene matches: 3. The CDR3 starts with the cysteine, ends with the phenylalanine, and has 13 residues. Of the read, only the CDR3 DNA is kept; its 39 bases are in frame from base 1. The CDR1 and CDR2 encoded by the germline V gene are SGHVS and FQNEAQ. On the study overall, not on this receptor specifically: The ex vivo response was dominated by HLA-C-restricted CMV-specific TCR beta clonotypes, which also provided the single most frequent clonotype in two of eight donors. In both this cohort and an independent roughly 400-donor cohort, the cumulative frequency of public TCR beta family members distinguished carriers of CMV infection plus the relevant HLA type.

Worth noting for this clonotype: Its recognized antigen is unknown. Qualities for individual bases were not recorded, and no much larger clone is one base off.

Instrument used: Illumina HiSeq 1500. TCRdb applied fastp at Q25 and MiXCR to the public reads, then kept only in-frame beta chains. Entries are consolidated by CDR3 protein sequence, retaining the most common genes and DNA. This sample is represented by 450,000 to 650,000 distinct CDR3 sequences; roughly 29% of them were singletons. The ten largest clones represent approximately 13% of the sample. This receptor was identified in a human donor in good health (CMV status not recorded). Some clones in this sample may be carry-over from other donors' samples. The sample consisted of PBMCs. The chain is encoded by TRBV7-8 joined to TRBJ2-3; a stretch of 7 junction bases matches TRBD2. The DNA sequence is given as TGTGCCAGCAGCTCGCGGGAGATAGATACGCAGTATTTT. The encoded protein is CASSSREIDTQYF.